This T cell receptor (beta chain) was documented in a study of blood T cell repertoires in COVID-19. Study at large: In each case, the material was cDNA or gDNA derived from T cells, B-cell-depleted T cells, or PBMCs.

Per the germline V gene, CDR1 is SGHRS and CDR2 is YFSETQ. CDR3 length equals 15 residues. The V end lost 2 bases, the J end lost 4 bases, and 15 bases lay between the germline ends. Authors' analysis steps: Reference gene primer amplification gave nucleated cell count estimates. Clones were read by immunoSEQ multiplex PCR, and TCRdb kept only the in-frame ones, dropping some. The V and J calls and clone size were taken over from that table, and D and trimming were inferred from the DNA. The table lists about 250,000 clones, approximately 84% of them singletons. The chain has TRBV5-1 and TRBJ2-5; possibly TRBD2 for D (6 bases). Specimen: peripheral blood. This TCR was sampled from a man aged 50 to 59 with acute or convalescent COVID-19. CDR3: CASSFSNLGGETQYF. The CDR3 bases are TGCGCCAGCAGCTTTAGCAATTTGGGGGGAGAGACCCAGTACTTC.